The sequence of this TCR beta chain was determined in a study of blood T cell repertoires in COVID-19. Background on the study: From the United States, Italy and Spain came samples of acute and convalescent COVID-19. T cells, B-cell-depleted T cells, or PBMCs supplied cDNA or gDNA.

Authors' data handling: Reference gene primers were amplified, and this amplification served to estimate nucleated cell counts. Repertoires were generated with immunoSEQ multiplex PCR, while TCRdb's copy carries only in-frame clones and drops some. V, J and clone size are those of that table, while D and trimming were read from the DNA. The table lists 100,000 to 150,000 clones, about four fifths of them singletons. Germline CDR1 reads SGHNT; CDR2 reads YENEEA. This CDR3 has 15 amino acids. After removal of 5 bases from V and 4 bases from J, the junction contained 2 bases not matched to a gene. This clone was found a few times.

Specimen: peripheral blood. The TCR comes from a man between 60 and 75 years old with acute or convalescent COVID-19. The V call is TRBV11-3, the J call TRBJ2-5; 15 positions match TRBD2. CDR3: CASSPGLAGGETQYF. CDR3 DNA: TGTGCCAGCAGCCCGGGACTAGCGGGAGGAGAGACCCAGTACTTC.